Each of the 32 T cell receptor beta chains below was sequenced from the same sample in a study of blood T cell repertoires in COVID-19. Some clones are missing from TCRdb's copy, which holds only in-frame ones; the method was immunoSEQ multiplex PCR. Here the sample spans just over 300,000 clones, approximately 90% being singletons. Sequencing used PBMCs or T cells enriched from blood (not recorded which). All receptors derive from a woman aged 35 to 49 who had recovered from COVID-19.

The CDR3 DNA follows: TGTGCCAGCACCTCGGGACACTACAATCAGCCCCAGCATTTT. It encodes CASTSGHYNQPQHF. This chain links TRBV28 with TRBJ1-5; possible D gene TRBD1, 6 bases. Trimming cost V 7 bases and J 3 bases, with 13 bases left between them. From germline, CDR1 is MDHEN and CDR2 SYDVKM. This CDR3 region has 14 residues.

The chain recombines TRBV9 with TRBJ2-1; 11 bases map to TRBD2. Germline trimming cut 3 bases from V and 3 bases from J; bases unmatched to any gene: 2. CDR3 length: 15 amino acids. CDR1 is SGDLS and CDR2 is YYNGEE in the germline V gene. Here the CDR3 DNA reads TGTGCCAGCAGCGCGGGACTAGCGGTCTACAATGAGCAGTTCTTC. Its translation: CASSAGLAVYNEQFF.

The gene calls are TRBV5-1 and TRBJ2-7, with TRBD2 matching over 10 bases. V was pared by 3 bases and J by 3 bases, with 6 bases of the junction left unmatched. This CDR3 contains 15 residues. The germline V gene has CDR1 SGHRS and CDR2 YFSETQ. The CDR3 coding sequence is TGCGCCAGCAGCTCCGGACTAGCGGCAAACTACGAGCAGTACTTC. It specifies CASSSGLAANYEQYF.

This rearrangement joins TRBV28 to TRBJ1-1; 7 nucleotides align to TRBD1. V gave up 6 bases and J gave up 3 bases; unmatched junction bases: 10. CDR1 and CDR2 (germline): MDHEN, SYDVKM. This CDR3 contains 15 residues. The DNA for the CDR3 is TGTGCCAGCAGCCCCGTCGGGACAGTGGACACTGAAGCTTTCTTT. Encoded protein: CASSPVGTVDTEAFF.

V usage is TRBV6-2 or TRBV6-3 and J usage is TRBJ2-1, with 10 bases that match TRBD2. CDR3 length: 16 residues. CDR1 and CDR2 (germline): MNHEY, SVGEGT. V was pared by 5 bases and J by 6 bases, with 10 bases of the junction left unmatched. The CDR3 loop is CASSPGLAASFNEQFF. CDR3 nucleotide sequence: TGTGCCAGCAGTCCAGGACTAGCGGCCTCTTTCAATGAGCAGTTCTTC.

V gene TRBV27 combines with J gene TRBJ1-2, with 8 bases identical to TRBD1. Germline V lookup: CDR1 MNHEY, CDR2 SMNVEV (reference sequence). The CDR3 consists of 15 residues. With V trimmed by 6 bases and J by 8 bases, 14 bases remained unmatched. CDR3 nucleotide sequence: TGTGCCAGCAGCTCAGCGAGGACAGGGAGGGGCGGCTACACCTTC. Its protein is CASSSARTGRGGYTF.

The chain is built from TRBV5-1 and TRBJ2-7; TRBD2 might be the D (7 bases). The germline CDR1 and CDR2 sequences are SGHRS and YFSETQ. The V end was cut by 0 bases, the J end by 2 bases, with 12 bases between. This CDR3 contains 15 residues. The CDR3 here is CASSLEGGRTYEQYF. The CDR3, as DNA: TGCGCCAGCAGCTTGGAGGGGGGGCGGACCTACGAGCAGTACTTC.

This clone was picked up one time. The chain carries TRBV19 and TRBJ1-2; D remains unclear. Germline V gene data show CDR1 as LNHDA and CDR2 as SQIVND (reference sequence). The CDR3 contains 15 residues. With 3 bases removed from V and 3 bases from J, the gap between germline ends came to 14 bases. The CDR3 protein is CASSIGFGLDYGYTF. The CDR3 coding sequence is TGTGCCAGTAGTATTGGGTTCGGGTTAGACTATGGCTACACCTTC.

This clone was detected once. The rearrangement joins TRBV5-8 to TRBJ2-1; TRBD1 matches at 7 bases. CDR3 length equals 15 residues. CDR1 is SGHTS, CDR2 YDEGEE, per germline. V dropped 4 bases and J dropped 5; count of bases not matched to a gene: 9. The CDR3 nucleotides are TGTGCCAGCAGCGCCGGGACAGTCCCCAACAATGAGCAGTTCTTC. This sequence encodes CASSAGTVPNNEQFF.

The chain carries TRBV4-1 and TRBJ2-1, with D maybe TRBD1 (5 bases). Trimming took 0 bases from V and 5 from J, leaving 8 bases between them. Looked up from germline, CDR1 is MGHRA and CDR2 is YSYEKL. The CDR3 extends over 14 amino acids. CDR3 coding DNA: TGCGCCAGCAGCCAAGACCGACAGAACAATGAGCAGTTCTTC. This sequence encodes CASSQDRQNNEQFF.

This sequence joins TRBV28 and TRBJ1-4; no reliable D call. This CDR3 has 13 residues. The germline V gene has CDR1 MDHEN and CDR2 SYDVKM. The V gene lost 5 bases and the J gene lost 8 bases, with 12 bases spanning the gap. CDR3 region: CASSPPTGEKLFF. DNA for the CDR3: TGTGCCAGCAGTCCGCCGACTGGGGAAAAACTGTTTTTT.

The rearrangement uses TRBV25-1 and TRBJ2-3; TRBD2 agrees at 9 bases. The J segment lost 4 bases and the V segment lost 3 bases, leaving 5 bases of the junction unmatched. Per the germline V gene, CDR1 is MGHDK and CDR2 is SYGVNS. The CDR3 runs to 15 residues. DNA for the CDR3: TGTGCCAGCAGTGATAGCGGGAGCACCCCAGATACGCAGTATTTT. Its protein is CASSDSGSTPDTQYF.

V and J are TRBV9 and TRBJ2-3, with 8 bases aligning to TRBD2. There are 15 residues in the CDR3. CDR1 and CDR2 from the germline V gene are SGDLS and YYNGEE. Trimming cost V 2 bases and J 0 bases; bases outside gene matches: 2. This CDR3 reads CASSVTSVSTDTQYF. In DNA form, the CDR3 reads TGTGCCAGCAGCGTGACTAGCGTAAGCACAGATACGCAGTATTTT.

The CDR3 DNA reads TGCGCCAGCAGCCAAGATCCGGGACAGGGGACTCAGGAGCAGTACTTC. Residues: CASSQDPGQGTQEQYF. The chain links TRBV4-3 to TRBJ2-7; 10 nucleotides agree with TRBD1. J gave up 7 bases and V 0 bases, and 9 bases lay outside the gene matches. In germline, CDR1 is LGHNA, CDR2 YSLEER. CDR3 length: 16 residues.

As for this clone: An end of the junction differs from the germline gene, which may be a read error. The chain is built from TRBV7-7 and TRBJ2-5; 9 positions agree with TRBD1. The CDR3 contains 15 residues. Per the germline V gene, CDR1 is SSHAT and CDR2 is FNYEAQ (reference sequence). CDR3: CASSYTPGQGETQYF. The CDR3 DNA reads TGTGCTAGCAGTTATACTCCGGGACAGGGCGAGACCCAGTACTTC.

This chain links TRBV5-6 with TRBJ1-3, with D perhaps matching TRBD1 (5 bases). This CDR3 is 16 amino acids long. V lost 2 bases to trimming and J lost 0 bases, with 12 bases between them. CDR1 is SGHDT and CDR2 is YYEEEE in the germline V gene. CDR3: CASSFVDSLSGNTIYF. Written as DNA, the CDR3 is TGTGCCAGCAGCTTCGTCGACAGCCTCTCTGGAAACACCATATATTTT.

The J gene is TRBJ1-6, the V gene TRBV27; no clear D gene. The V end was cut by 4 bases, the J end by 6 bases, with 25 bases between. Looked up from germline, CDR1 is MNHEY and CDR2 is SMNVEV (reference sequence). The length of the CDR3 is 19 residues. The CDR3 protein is CASSSAGPSGLNVNSPLHF. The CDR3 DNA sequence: TGTGCCAGCAGTTCCGCGGGCCCGTCTGGACTGAACGTTAATTCACCCCTCCACTTT.

The CDR3 nucleotides are TGTGCCAGCAGCCCAGTAGGGGGACCACAAGAGACCCAGTACTTC. As protein: CASSPVGGPQETQYF. V usage is TRBV7-9 and J usage is TRBJ2-5; D might be TRBD1 (6 bases). CDR1 and CDR2 (germline): SEHNR, FQNEAQ (reference sequence). The CDR3 covers 15 residues. V dropped 5 bases and J dropped 2 bases, with 15 bases sitting between them.

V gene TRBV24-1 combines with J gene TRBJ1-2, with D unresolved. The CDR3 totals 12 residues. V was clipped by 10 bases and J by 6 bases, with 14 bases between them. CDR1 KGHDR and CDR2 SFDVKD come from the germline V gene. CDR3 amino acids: CATEGNSDGYTF. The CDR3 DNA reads TGTGCCACTGAGGGAAATTCGGATGGCTACACCTTC.

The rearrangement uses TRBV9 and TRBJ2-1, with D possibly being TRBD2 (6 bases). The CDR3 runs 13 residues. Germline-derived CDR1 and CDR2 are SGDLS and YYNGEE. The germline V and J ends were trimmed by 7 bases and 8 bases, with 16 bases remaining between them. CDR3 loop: CASVGSRGDEQFF. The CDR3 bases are TGTGCCAGCGTTGGTAGCCGCGGGGATGAGCAGTTCTTC.

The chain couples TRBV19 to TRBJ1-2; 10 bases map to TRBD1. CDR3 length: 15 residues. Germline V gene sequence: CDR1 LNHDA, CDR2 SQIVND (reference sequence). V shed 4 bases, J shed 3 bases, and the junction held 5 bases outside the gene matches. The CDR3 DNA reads TGTGCCAGTAGTACCCGGGACAGGGGAGACTATGGCTACACCTTC. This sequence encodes CASSTRDRGDYGYTF.

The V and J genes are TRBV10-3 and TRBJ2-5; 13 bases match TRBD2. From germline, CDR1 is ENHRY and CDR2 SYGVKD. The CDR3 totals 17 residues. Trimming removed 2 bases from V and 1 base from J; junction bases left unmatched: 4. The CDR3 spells CAISEPRTSGSQETQYF. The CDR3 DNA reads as TGTGCCATCAGTGAGCCCCGGACTAGCGGGAGCCAAGAGACCCAGTACTTC.

The CDR3 nucleotides are TGCAGCGTAGGGAGGAATAGCGGGGGGGCCTCCTACGAGCAGTACTTC. As protein: CSVGRNSGGASYEQYF. The chain is built from TRBV29-1 and TRBJ2-7; 11 bases agree with TRBD2. CDR1 and CDR2 from the germline V gene are SQVTM and ANQGSEA. This CDR3 has 16 amino acids. J gave up 0 bases and V 6 bases, and 10 bases lay outside the gene matches.

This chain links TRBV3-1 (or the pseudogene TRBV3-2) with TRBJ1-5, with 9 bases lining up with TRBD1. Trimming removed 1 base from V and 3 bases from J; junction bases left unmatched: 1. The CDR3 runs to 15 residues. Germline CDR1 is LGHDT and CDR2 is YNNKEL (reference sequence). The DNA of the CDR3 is TGTGCCAGCAGCCAAGGGACAGGGGTCAATCAGCCCCAGCATTTT. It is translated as CASSQGTGVNQPQHF.

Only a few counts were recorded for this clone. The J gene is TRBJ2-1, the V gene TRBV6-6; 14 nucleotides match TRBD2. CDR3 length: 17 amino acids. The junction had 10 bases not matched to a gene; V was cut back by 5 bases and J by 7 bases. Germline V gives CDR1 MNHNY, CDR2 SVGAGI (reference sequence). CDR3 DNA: TGTGCCAGCAGTCCGGGACTAGCGGGAGCCCTCCTGAATGAGCAGTTCTTC. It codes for CASSPGLAGALLNEQFF.

CDR3 region: CATYADRNSPLHF. The CDR3 DNA follows: TGTGCCACCTACGCGGACAGAAATTCACCCCTCCACTTT. V is TRBV27 and J is TRBJ1-6; D is possibly TRBD1 (6 bases). Germline loops: CDR1 MNHEY, CDR2 SMNVEV (reference sequence). The CDR3 covers 13 residues. Trimming removed 10 bases from V and 7 bases from J, with 14 bases in between.

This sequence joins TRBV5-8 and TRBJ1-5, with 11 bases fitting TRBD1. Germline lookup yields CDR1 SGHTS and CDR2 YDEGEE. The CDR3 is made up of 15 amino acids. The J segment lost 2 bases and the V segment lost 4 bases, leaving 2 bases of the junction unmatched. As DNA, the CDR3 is TGTGCCAGCAGCCCGGGACAGGGGGGCAATCAGCCCCAGCATTTT. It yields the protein CASSPGQGGNQPQHF.

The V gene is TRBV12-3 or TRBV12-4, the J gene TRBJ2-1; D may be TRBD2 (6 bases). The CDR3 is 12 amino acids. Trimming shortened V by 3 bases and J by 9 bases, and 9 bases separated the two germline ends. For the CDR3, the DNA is TGTGCCAGCAGTTTCCGCGGGATTGAGCAGTTCTTC. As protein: CASSFRGIEQFF.

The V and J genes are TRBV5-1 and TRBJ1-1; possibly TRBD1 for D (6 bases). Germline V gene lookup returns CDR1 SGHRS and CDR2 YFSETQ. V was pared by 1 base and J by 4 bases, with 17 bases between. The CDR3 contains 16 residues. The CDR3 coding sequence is TGCGCCAGCAGCTTGTATCCCCTAGGGGACACCACTGAAGCTTTCTTT. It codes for CASSLYPLGDTTEAFF.

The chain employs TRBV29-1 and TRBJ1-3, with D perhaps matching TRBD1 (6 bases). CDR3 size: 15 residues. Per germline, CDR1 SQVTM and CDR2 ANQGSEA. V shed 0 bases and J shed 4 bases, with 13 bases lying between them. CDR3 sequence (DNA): TGCAGCGTTGAAGATCGGGGCAGGGGCGGAAACACCATATATTTT. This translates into CSVEDRGRGGNTIYF.

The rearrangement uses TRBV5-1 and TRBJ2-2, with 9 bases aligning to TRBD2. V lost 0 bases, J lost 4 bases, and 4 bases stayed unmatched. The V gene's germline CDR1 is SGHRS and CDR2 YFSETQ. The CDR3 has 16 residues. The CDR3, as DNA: TGCGCCAGCAGCTTGGTACTAGCGGGCGCCACCGGGGAGCTGTTTTTT. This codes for CASSLVLAGATGELFF.

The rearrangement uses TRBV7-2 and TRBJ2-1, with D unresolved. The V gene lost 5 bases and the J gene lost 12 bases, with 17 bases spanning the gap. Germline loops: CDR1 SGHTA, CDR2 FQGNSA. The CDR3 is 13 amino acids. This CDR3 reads CASSQVNKPTQFF. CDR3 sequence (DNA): TGTGCCAGCAGCCAGGTAAACAAGCCAACGCAGTTCTTC.